The 12 T cell receptor beta chains below all came from one sample that was sequenced in a study of blood T cells in healthy people across ages. For the second PCR, which ran for roughly 6 to 12 cycles, a sample-barcoded 5' primer and a J-beta primer mix were used. TCRdb reanalysed the 5' RACE reads using MiXCR and keeps one entry per CDR3 protein. The sample shows 900,000 to 950,000 distinct CDR3 sequences, about 28% of them seen only once. The sample also formed part of further work on T cells of mothers and their children.

The specimen sequenced was blood. Receptors originate from a woman aged 35 to 49 in good health.

In its sample, this clonotype was seen many times. This chain joins TRBV20-1 and TRBJ2-7; D unresolved. Trimming shortened V by 5 bases and J by 5 bases, and 10 bases separated the two germline ends. Per germline, CDR1 DFQATT and CDR2 SNEGSKA (reference sequence). The CDR3 has 11 amino acids. CDR3 loop: CSALASHEQYF. The CDR3 coding sequence is TGCAGTGCTCTCGCATCGCACGAGCAGTACTTC.

The V call is TRBV28, the J call TRBJ2-7; D possibly corresponds to TRBD2 (6 bases). Germline V lookup: CDR1 MDHEN, CDR2 SYDVKM. V was clipped by 2 bases and J by 4 bases, with 24 bases between them. The CDR3 has 18 residues. The CDR3 region has the DNA TGTGCCAGCAGTTTACGGGACCTGAGGGGAGGAAAGGGATACGAGCAGTACTTC. This sequence encodes CASSLRDLRGGKGYEQYF.

This clonotype showed up just a few times. This rearrangement joins TRBV7-2 to TRBJ2-3, with 7 bases lining up with TRBD2. The CDR3 consists of 15 residues. V gave up 5 bases and J gave up 5 bases; unmatched junction bases: 10. The germline CDR1 and CDR2 sequences are SGHTA and FQGNSA. CDR3: CASSPRIGEGDTQYF. The CDR3 nucleotides are TGTGCCAGCAGCCCGAGGATAGGGGAGGGAGATACGCAGTATTTT.

V is TRBV27 and J is TRBJ1-2; possible D gene TRBD1, 5 bases. The V end lost 0 bases, the J end lost 7 bases, and 12 bases lay between the germline ends. The CDR3 extends over 14 amino acids. The V gene's germline CDR1 is MNHEY and CDR2 SMNVEV (reference sequence). CDR3 nucleotides: TGTGCCAGCAGTTTATCGATAGGGAGGGGTGGCTACACCTTC. It yields the protein CASSLSIGRGGYTF.

This clonotype has a count of ten or more. The chain joins TRBV12-3 or TRBV12-4 to TRBJ2-4; 10 nucleotides agree with TRBD1. The V gene end was trimmed by 4 bases and the J gene end by 8 bases; junction bases not matched to a gene: 5. CDR3 length: 14 residues. The CDR3 DNA sequence: TGTGCCAGCAGTTCGGACAGGGGGACGGACATTCAGTACTTC. It encodes CASSSDRGTDIQYF.

V usage is TRBV4-1 and J usage is TRBJ2-7; either TRBD1 or TRBD2 may fit D (5 bases each). Germline values: CDR1 MGHRA, CDR2 YSYEKL. V was clipped by 4 bases and J by 5 bases, with 21 bases between them. This CDR3 comprises 16 residues. CDR3 DNA sequence: TGCGCCAGCAGCCCAAGCCATTCGGAGAGGGGAAACGAGCAGTACTTC. It encodes CASSPSHSERGNEQYF.

The chain couples TRBV15 to TRBJ2-2, with D unresolved. CDR3 length equals 14 residues. V shed 1 base and J shed 4 bases, with 7 bases lying between them. The germline V gene has CDR1 LNHNV and CDR2 YYDKDF (reference sequence). CDR3 sequence (DNA): TGTGCCACCAGCAGAGTTGTCGGCACCGGGGAGCTGTTTTTT. This sequence encodes CATSRVVGTGELFF.

The chain couples TRBV7-2 to TRBJ2-5; 7 bases line up with TRBD1. V shed 5 bases and J 5 bases; nucleotides not matched to a gene: 8. From germline, CDR1 is SGHTA and CDR2 FQGNSA. The CDR3 is 14 residues long. The CDR3 region has the DNA TGTGCCAGCAGCCCAGGGGGTTGGCGGGAGACCCAGTACTTC. Encoded protein: CASSPGGWRETQYF.

The rearrangement joins TRBV14 to TRBJ2-1; D unclear. The V end lost 4 bases, the J end lost 9 bases, and 10 bases lay between the germline ends. Germline V gene sequence: CDR1 SGHDN, CDR2 FVKESK. CDR3 length: 12 amino acids. This chain's CDR3 is CASSPGPLEQFF. The CDR3 region has the DNA TGTGCCAGCAGCCCCGGTCCCCTTGAGCAGTTCTTC.

The sample holds one count of this clonotype. Being one base from a much bigger clone, this may be a read error. Lacking the conserved final phenylalanine or tryptophan, this CDR3 likely reflects a read error. The chain employs TRBV20-1 and TRBJ2-1; D not resolved. This CDR3 spans 13 amino acids. Per the germline V gene, CDR1 is DFQATT and CDR2 is SNEGSKA (reference sequence). V was pared by 1 base and J by 3 bases, with 7 bases between. The CDR3 reads CSARGSVYNEQFL. CDR3 DNA sequence: TGCAGTGCTAGAGGAAGTGTCTACAATGAGCAGTTCCTC.

At least ten counts were recorded for this clonotype. The chain recombines TRBV27 with TRBJ2-7; 9 nucleotides line up with TRBD1. Losses at the gene ends were 5 bases for V and 3 bases for J; bases not matched to a gene: 11. This CDR3 contains 16 residues. Germline V gene data show CDR1 as MNHEY and CDR2 as SMNVEV (reference sequence). CDR3 protein: CASSPGPGQGRYEQYF. The CDR3 DNA is TGTGCCAGCAGTCCTGGACCGGGACAGGGTCGCTACGAGCAGTACTTC.

As concerns this clonotype: At one end the junction does not follow the germline gene, possibly because of a read error. This rearrangement joins TRBV7-3 to TRBJ2-1, with 11 nucleotides matching TRBD2. The V gene's germline CDR1 is SGHTA and CDR2 FQGTGA. This CDR3 contains 16 residues. The chain's CDR3 is CVSSLTIAGGYNEQFF. The CDR3 DNA is TGTGTCAGCAGCTTAACGATAGCGGGGGGGTACAATGAGCAGTTCTTC.